In this sample, the clone carrying this TCR beta chain turned up once. Seattle-derived patients entered the study during active infection and were followed longitudinally. Generated by immunoSEQ multiplex PCR, the TCRdb table keeps only in-frame clones and is missing some. The repertoire includes around 400,000 clones, more than 75% of them detected once, and about 2.3% sits in the top ten. This sample was included in a study of blood T cell repertoires in COVID-19. Overall study context: There were acute and convalescent COVID-19 samples, and they came from the United States, Italy and Spain.

The CDR3 is 15 amino acids. The germline gives CDR1 MDHEN, CDR2 SYDVKM. V lost 6 bases, J lost 7 bases, and 16 bases lay in between. The TCR originated in a woman aged 55-70 years with COVID-19, enrolled during active disease. V gene TRBV28 combines with J gene TRBJ1-6; D is possibly TRBD1 (5 bases). Sequencing input: peripheral blood. For the CDR3, the DNA is TGTGCCAGCAGAGGCGGGGCATTAGGAAATTCACCCCTCCACTTT. Protein sequence: CASRGGALGNSPLHF.